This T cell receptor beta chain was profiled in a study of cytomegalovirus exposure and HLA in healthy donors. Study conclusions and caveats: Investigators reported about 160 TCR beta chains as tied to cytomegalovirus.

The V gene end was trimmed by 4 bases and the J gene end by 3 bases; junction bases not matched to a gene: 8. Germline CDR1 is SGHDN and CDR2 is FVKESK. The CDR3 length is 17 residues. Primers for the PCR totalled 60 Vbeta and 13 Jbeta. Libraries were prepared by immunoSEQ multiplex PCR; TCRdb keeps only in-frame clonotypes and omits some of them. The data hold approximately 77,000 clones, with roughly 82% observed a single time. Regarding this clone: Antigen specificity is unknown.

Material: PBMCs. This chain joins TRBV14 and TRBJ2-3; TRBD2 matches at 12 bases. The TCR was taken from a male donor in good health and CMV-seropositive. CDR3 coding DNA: TGTGCCAGCAGCCGCCTAGCGGGAGGGTTTGGGACAGATACGCAGTATTTT. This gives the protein CASSRLAGGFGTDTQYF. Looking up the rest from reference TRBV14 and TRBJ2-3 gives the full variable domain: EAGVTQFPSHSVIEKGQTVTLRCDPISGHDNLYWYRRVMGKEIKFLLHFVKESKQDESGMPNNRFLAERTGGTYSTLKVQPAELEDSGVYFCASSRLAGGFGTDTQYFGPGTRLTVL.